These 27 T cell receptor beta chains share one sample of origin, sequenced in a study of cytomegalovirus exposure and HLA in healthy donors. The PCR used 60 Vbeta and 13 Jbeta primers. The protocol was immunoSEQ multiplex PCR, while the TCRdb copy is restricted to in-frame clones and leaves out a portion. The sample yields about 180,000 clones, around three quarters seen once. The source material was PBMCs. These receptors all come from a woman younger than 45 in good health and CMV-seronegative.

The genes are TRBV9 and TRBJ2-2, with TRBD2 matching 7 bases. Germline-derived CDR1 and CDR2 are SGDLS and YYNGEE. This CDR3 has 15 amino acids. V shed 5 bases and J 3 bases; nucleotides not matched to a gene: 7. The CDR3 sequence is CASRIGLVDTGELFF. As DNA, the CDR3 is TGTGCCAGCAGGATCGGACTAGTAGACACCGGGGAGCTGTTTTTT. Based on the CDR3 plus reference TRBV9 and TRBJ2-2, the full variable domain is DSGVTQTPKHLITATGQRVTLRCSPRSGDLSVYWYQQSLDQGLQFLIQYYNGEERAKGNILERFSAQQFPDLHSELNLSSLELGDSALYFCASRIGLVDTGELFFGEGSRLTVL.

This clone turned up a few times. For the CDR3, the DNA is TGTGCCAGCAGCCAAAGGGGGGACAGGGGCTCCTACGAGCAGTACTTC. This sequence encodes CASSQRGDRGSYEQYF. The rearrangement uses TRBV4-2 and TRBJ2-7; TRBD1 matches 10 bases. The CDR3 loop spans 16 amino acids. V was pared by 2 bases and J by 0 bases, with 4 bases of the junction left unmatched. Germline-derived CDR1 and CDR2 are LGHNA and YNFKEQ.

This clone was detected only once. Different DNA sequences within this sample yield the same CDR3. The chain employs TRBV5-1 and TRBJ1-1, with a tentative D call TRBD1 (6 bases). Per the germline V gene, CDR1 is SGHRS and CDR2 is YFSETQ. The V gene lost 0 bases and the J gene lost 3 bases, with 12 bases spanning the gap. CDR3 length equals 15 residues. CDR3 in amino acids: CASSLVGAGDTEAFF. The CDR3 DNA is TGCGCCAGCAGCTTGGTGGGGGCGGGGGACACTGAAGCTTTCTTT. The full variable domain, in which reference TRBV5-1 and TRBJ1-1 provide the parts outside the CDR3, is KAGVTQTPRYLIKTRGQQVTLSCSPISGHRSVSWYQQTPGQGLQFLFEYFSETQRNKGNFPGRFSGRQFSNSRSEMNVSTLELGDSALYLCASSLVGAGDTEAFFGQGTRLTVV.

This clone occurred once. The CDR3 is CASSKAGCDAFF. The CDR3 DNA reads as TGTGCCAGCAGCAAAGCCGGGTGCGACGCTTTCTTT. The V and J genes are TRBV21-1 and TRBJ1-1. TRBV21-1 is flagged as a pseudogene. There are 12 residues in the CDR3.

The DNA of the CDR3 is TGTGCCAGCAATCTGGACCTAGCGGGGGGACCCAGGGGAGATACGCAGTATTTT. It yields the protein CASNLDLAGGPRGDTQYF. V gene TRBV2 combines with J gene TRBJ2-3; 11 bases line up with TRBD2. The CDR3 is 18 amino acids. V dropped 7 bases and J dropped 5; count of bases not matched to a gene: 17. Germline lookup yields CDR1 SNHLY and CDR2 FYNNEI.

The V and J genes are TRBV5-1 and TRBJ2-2; D remains unclear. The CDR3 covers 15 residues. From germline, CDR1 is SGHRS and CDR2 YFSETQ. V lost 0 bases and J lost 2, with 8 bases in between. CDR3 sequence (DNA): TGCGCCAGCAGCTTGGGTCCCCAAAACACCGGGGAGCTGTTTTTT. Protein product: CASSLGPQNTGELFF.

The chain carries TRBV6-5 and TRBJ1-6; 8 nucleotides line up with TRBD1. The CDR3 spans 14 residues. The ends lost 6 bases at V and 10 bases at J; junction bases unmatched: 8. Per germline, CDR1 MNHEY and CDR2 SVGAGI. The DNA of the CDR3 is TGTGCCAGCAGCCCTGGACAGGGAGGCTCACCCCTCCACTTT. It yields the protein CASSPGQGGSPLHF.

This chain joins TRBV28 and TRBJ2-5; TRBD1 is a possible D gene (5 bases). Germline lookup yields CDR1 MDHEN and CDR2 SYDVKM. The CDR3 sequence is 17 residues long. Trimming removed 3 bases from V and 4 bases from J, with 21 bases in between. The CDR3 region has the DNA TGTGCCAGCAGTTTCCTCCTTATGGACACTGAAGGAGAGACCCAGTACTTC. This gives the protein CASSFLLMDTEGETQYF.

The chain carries TRBV7-9 and TRBJ2-2, with TRBD1 as a possible D gene (6 bases). This CDR3 comprises 15 residues. Trimming stripped 5 bases from V and 2 bases from J, with 12 bases between. Germline V gives CDR1 SEHNR, CDR2 FQNEAQ (reference sequence). CDR3 amino acids: CASSPSDRNTGELFF. The CDR3 bases are TGTGCCAGCAGCCCATCGGACAGAAACACCGGGGAGCTGTTTTTT.

The V and J genes are TRBV30 and TRBJ1-1; D remains unclear. The V end was cut by 4 bases, the J end by 1 base, with 7 bases between. CDR3 length: 12 amino acids. Germline CDR1 is GTSNPN and CDR2 is SVGIG (reference sequence). This chain's CDR3 is CAWNEANTEAFF. The CDR3 DNA sequence: TGTGCCTGGAATGAGGCGAACACTGAAGCTTTCTTT.

The CDR3 sequence: CASTRQPQETQYF. CDR3 DNA sequence: TGTGCCAGCACTCGACAGCCTCAAGAGACCCAGTACTTC. The chain couples TRBV2 to TRBJ2-5, with a possible D match to TRBD1 (5 bases). The CDR3 is 13 residues long. The V and J ends lost 7 bases and 2 bases respectively, with 11 bases between them. The germline V gene has CDR1 SNHLY and CDR2 FYNNEI.

This clone was detected only a few times. V is TRBV2 and J is TRBJ2-3, with TRBD2 identical over 11 bases. There are 16 residues in the CDR3. V lost 6 bases, J lost 0 bases, and 5 bases stayed unmatched. Germline CDR1 reads SNHLY; CDR2 reads FYNNEI. The DNA of the CDR3 is TGTGCCAGCAGCAAACTAGCGGGGGTTAGCACAGATACGCAGTATTTT. Protein sequence: CASSKLAGVSTDTQYF.

The V gene is TRBV20-1, the J gene TRBJ1-3, with no clear D. The CDR3 extends over 11 amino acids. V was trimmed by 2 bases and J by 3 bases, leaving 2 bases between them. The germline V gene has CDR1 DFQATT and CDR2 SNEGSKA (reference sequence). This CDR3 is CSARYGNTIYF. Here the CDR3 DNA reads TGCAGTGCTAGATATGGAAACACCATATATTTT.

This clone was observed a handful of times. CDR3: CASSPRTGSNQPQHF. The CDR3 DNA reads as TGCGCCAGCAGCCCCCGGACAGGGAGCAATCAGCCCCAGCATTTT. The chain employs TRBV4-1 and TRBJ1-5; TRBD1 agrees at 8 bases. The CDR3 length is 15 residues. Germline CDR1 MGHRA, CDR2 YSYEKL. V lost 4 bases to trimming and J lost 1 base; unmatched junction nucleotides: 3.

J is TRBJ2-1 and V is TRBV4-3; TRBD1 agrees at 10 bases. Per the germline V gene, CDR1 is LGHNA and CDR2 is YSLEER. This CDR3 comprises 16 residues. The J segment lost 5 bases and the V segment lost 2 bases, leaving 6 bases of the junction unmatched. In nucleotides, the CDR3 is TGCGCCAGCAGCCAACCGGGACAGGGGAGTCACAATGAGCAGTTCTTC. It encodes CASSQPGQGSHNEQFF.

Concerning this clone itself: This sample also contains other DNA sequences that code for the same CDR3. The chain carries TRBV30 and TRBJ2-3; unclear D gene. Trimming pared 2 bases from V and 5 bases from J, leaving 5 bases between. The CDR3 length is 11 residues. Germline CDR1 reads GTSNPN; CDR2 reads SVGIG (reference sequence). CDR3 amino acids: CAWSLLDTQYF. The CDR3 nucleotides read TGTGCCTGGAGTCTCCTAGATACGCAGTATTTT. Full variable domain (rest looked up from reference TRBV30 and TRBJ2-3): SQTIHQWPATLVQPVGSPLSLECTVEGTSNPNLYWYRQAAGRGLQLLFYSVGIGQISSEVPQNLSASRPQDRQFILSSKKLLLSDSGFYLCAWSLLDTQYFGPGTRLTVL.

The sample holds a few counts of this clone. This sequence joins TRBV2 and TRBJ2-3; 7 bases match TRBD1. After removal of 5 bases from V and 10 bases from J, the junction contained 12 bases not matched to a gene. Germline CDR1 and CDR2: SNHLY and FYNNEI. This CDR3 contains 14 residues. The CDR3 spells CASSQLSDRDPQYF. As DNA, the CDR3 is TGTGCCAGCAGTCAGTTAAGTGACAGGGACCCGCAGTATTTT.

This chain joins TRBV19 and TRBJ1-2; 11 bases match TRBD1. The CDR3 has 15 amino acids. CDR1 is LNHDA, CDR2 SQIVND, per germline (reference sequence). The J segment lost 6 bases and the V segment lost 5 bases, leaving 8 bases of the junction unmatched. The CDR3 is CASSRRDRGLDGYTF. The CDR3 DNA follows: TGTGCCAGTAGTCGCCGGGACAGGGGGTTAGATGGCTACACCTTC.

The chain employs TRBV27 and TRBJ1-2; tentatively, D is TRBD1 (5 bases). This CDR3 has 15 amino acids. Looked up from germline, CDR1 is MNHEY and CDR2 is SMNVEV (reference sequence). The V and J ends lost 6 bases and 2 bases respectively, with 16 bases between them. In DNA form, the CDR3 reads TGTGCCAGCAGCCTGGACACGCAATCGAACTATGGCTACACCTTC. It is translated as CASSLDTQSNYGYTF.

This clone has a single count. This chain links TRBV29-1 with TRBJ1-3; possibly TRBD1 for D (5 bases). The CDR3 totals 16 residues. V lost 5 bases and J 0 bases, leaving 17 bases between the germline ends. From germline, CDR1 is SQVTM and CDR2 ANQGSEA. The CDR3 region is CSVRGGGRGSGNTIYF. The CDR3 DNA is TGCAGCGTTAGGGGCGGGGGACGGGGCTCTGGAAACACCATATATTTT.

CDR3 DNA sequence: TGTGCCAGCAGCCCGAGGGGGGGGGCAGATACGCAGTATTTT. Translated, it gives CASSPRGGADTQYF. J is TRBJ2-3 and V is TRBV7-3, with D possibly TRBD2 on 7 matching bases. CDR1 is SGHTA, CDR2 FQGTGA, per germline. The V end lost 5 bases, the J end lost 4 bases, and 13 bases lay between the germline ends. CDR3 size: 14 residues.

V usage is TRBV25-1 and J usage is TRBJ1-4, with 9 bases fitting TRBD1. V lost 4 bases to trimming and J lost 7 bases; unmatched junction nucleotides: 7. Per germline, CDR1 MGHDK and CDR2 SYGVNS. The CDR3 runs 15 residues. Written as DNA, the CDR3 is TGTGCCAGCAGTGTAGCACGGACAGGGGCTGAAAAACTGTTTTTT. It encodes CASSVARTGAEKLFF.

The chain links TRBV18 to TRBJ1-5; 7 bases map to TRBD1. Germline V gene lookup returns CDR1 KGHSH and CDR2 LQKENI. The J segment lost 2 bases and the V segment lost 6 bases, leaving 10 bases of the junction unmatched. The CDR3 spans 16 residues. The CDR3 DNA is TGTGCCAGCTCGCCAGGGAGACAGGGAGGCAATCAGCCCCAGCATTTT. Amino acid sequence: CASSPGRQGGNQPQHF. Based on the CDR3 plus reference TRBV18 and TRBJ1-5, the full variable domain is NAGVMQNPRHLVRRRGQEARLRCSPMKGHSHVYWYRQLPEEGLKFMVYLQKENIIDESGMPKERFSAEFPKEGPSILRIQQVVRGDSAAYFCASSPGRQGGNQPQHFGDGTRLSIL.

The chain uses TRBV7-3 and TRBJ2-1; TRBD2 matches at 9 bases. After removal of 2 bases from V and 6 bases from J, the junction contained 8 bases not matched to a gene. Germline V gene sequence: CDR1 SGHTA, CDR2 FQGTGA. The CDR3 spans 16 residues. This chain's CDR3 is CASSLERASGVNEQFF. Written as DNA, the CDR3 is TGTGCCAGCAGCTTAGAGCGGGCTAGCGGGGTCAATGAGCAGTTCTTC. The entire variable domain, with the rest obtained from reference TRBV7-3 and TRBJ2-1, is as follows: GAGVSQTPSNKVTEKGKYVELRCDPISGHTALYWYRQSLGQGPEFLIYFQGTGAADDSGLPNDRFFAVRPEGSVSTLKIQRTERGDSAVYLCASSLERASGVNEQFFGPGTRLTVL.

This sequence joins TRBV7-8 and TRBJ1-2; D possibly corresponds to TRBD1 (6 bases). Trimming cost V 7 bases and J 0 bases, with 15 bases left between them. The CDR3 spans 15 residues. The germline V gene encodes CDR1 SGHVS and CDR2 FQNEAQ. CDR3 sequence reads: CASTPWTASNYGYTF. The CDR3 DNA reads TGTGCCAGCACTCCCTGGACAGCTTCTAACTATGGCTACACCTTC. The variable domain in full, with the rest retrieved from reference TRBV7-8 and TRBJ1-2, is GAGVSQSPRYKVAKRGQDVALRCDPISGHVSLFWYQQALGQGPEFLTYFQNEAQLDKSGLPSDRFFAERPEGSVSTLKIQRTQQEDSAVYLCASTPWTASNYGYTFGSGTRLTVV.

In DNA form, the CDR3 reads TGTGCCAGCAGCCAACCAGGGGCGACCTACGAGCAGTACTTC. It translates to CASSQPGATYEQYF. The rearrangement links TRBV6-1 to TRBJ2-7, with a tentative D call TRBD1 (6 bases). Germline V gene sequence: CDR1 MNHNS, CDR2 SASEGT. Trimming cost V 6 bases and J 2 bases, with 14 bases left between them. This CDR3 contains 14 residues.

This clone was counted only a few times. The chain carries TRBV4-3 and TRBJ2-1; TRBD1 aligns across 10 bases. The CDR3 loop spans 15 amino acids. CDR1 and CDR2 from the germline V gene are LGHNA and YSLEER. J was trimmed by 3 bases and V by 4 bases; bases with no gene match: 3. CDR3 loop: CASSRGQGDYNEQFF. The CDR3 nucleotides are TGCGCCAGCAGCCGTGGACAGGGGGACTACAATGAGCAGTTCTTC.